What follows are 28 T cell receptor beta chains derived from one specimen sequenced in a study of identical twins. TCRdb recomputed calls from the 5' RACE reads with MiXCR, one row per CDR3 protein. The repertoire holds some 1,600,000 distinct CDR3 sequences, roughly 35% seen once, with about 0.25% in the top ten. Sequences were obtained from cord blood. These receptors came from a newborn girl in good health.

The sample holds a few counts of this clonotype. This sequence joins TRBV28 and TRBJ2-1, with TRBD2 matching over 13 bases. The end of the DNA aligns better with TRBJ2-7, so the J call may be wrong. CDR1 is MDHEN, CDR2 SYDVKM, per germline. The CDR3 has 20 amino acids. The CDR3 region is CASSSLTSGRAPSSYNEQYF. As DNA, the CDR3 is TGTGCCAGCAGTTCCCTAACTAGCGGGAGGGCCCCCAGCTCCTACAATGAGCAGTACTTC.

The chain is built from TRBV20-1 and TRBJ2-5; D gene ambiguous. Trimming shortened V by 6 bases and J by 0 bases, and 17 bases separated the two germline ends. Germline assignment: CDR1 DFQATT and CDR2 SNEGSKA (reference sequence). The CDR3 has 15 residues. DNA of the CDR3: TGCAGTGCCCAAGCTAGGGCGTGGTACCAAGAGACCCAGTACTTC. It encodes CSAQARAWYQETQYF.

This chain's CDR3 is CASSPMGGTGELFF. The CDR3 region has the DNA TGTGCCAGCAGCCCGATGGGCGGAACCGGGGAGCTGTTTTTT. The J gene is TRBJ2-2, the V gene TRBV4-2; no clear D. This CDR3 is built from 14 residues. The V gene's germline CDR1 is LGHNA and CDR2 YNFKEQ. The germline V and J ends were trimmed by 4 bases and 5 bases, with 11 bases remaining between them.

J is TRBJ1-2 and V is TRBV20-1; unclear D gene. From germline, CDR1 is DFQATT and CDR2 SNEGSKA (reference sequence). This CDR3 has 14 residues. V was cut by 3 bases and J by 4 bases, with 15 bases left in between. The CDR3 coding sequence is TGCAGTGCTAGTCAAGACACGTTTTCCTATGGCTACACCTTC. It specifies CSASQDTFSYGYTF.

This clonotype was observed a single time. One junction end disagrees with the germline gene, perhaps due to a read error. The V call is TRBV11-2, the J call TRBJ1-2, with D possibly being TRBD1 (6 bases). The germline V gene has CDR1 SGHAT and CDR2 FQNNGV. The CDR3 extends over 15 amino acids. The CDR3 loop reads CAGSLAGDSNYGYTF. CDR3 DNA sequence: TGTGCCGGCAGCTTAGCAGGGGACTCTAACTATGGCTACACCTTC.

The chain is built from TRBV20-1 and TRBJ1-4, with TRBD1 as a possible D gene (6 bases). V lost 5 bases to trimming and J lost 4 bases, with 11 bases between them. The length of the CDR3 is 13 residues. Germline CDR1 and CDR2: DFQATT and SNEGSKA (reference sequence). CDR3: CSASRDNNEKLFF. DNA for the CDR3: TGCAGTGCTTCACGGGACAATAATGAAAAACTGTTTTTT.

A single count supports this clonotype. The J gene is TRBJ1-6, the V gene TRBV28; no reliable D call. The germline gives CDR1 MDHEN, CDR2 SYDVKM. V lost 7 bases and J lost 3, with 7 bases in between. This CDR3 contains 13 residues. CDR3 nucleotide sequence: TGTGCCAGCAAGGGCTTCTATAATTCACCCCTCCACTTT. As protein: CASKGFYNSPLHF.

Notes on this clonotype: An end of the junction differs from the germline gene, which may be a read error. The V call is TRBV4-2, the J call TRBJ2-1; D is unresolved. Per germline, CDR1 LGHNA and CDR2 YNFKEQ. This CDR3 comprises 11 residues. The CDR3 region is CASGQFREQFF. The CDR3 DNA is TGTGCCAGCGGCCAATTTAGGGAGCAGTTCTTC.

CDR3 bases: TGTGCCAGCAGCCTCATCTGGACAGGGGATGCGGATGGCTACACCTTC. Its translation is CASSLIWTGDADGYTF. The chain has TRBV2 and TRBJ1-2; TRBD1 matches 9 bases. Germline V CDR1 and CDR2: SNHLY, FYNNEI. The CDR3 extends over 16 amino acids. J gave up 6 bases and V 6 bases, and 14 bases lay outside the gene matches.

V and J are TRBV7-8 and TRBJ2-5, with 9 bases matching TRBD2. Germline V lookup: CDR1 SGHVS, CDR2 FQNEAQ. There are 15 residues in the CDR3. Losses at the gene ends were 1 base for V and 7 bases for J; bases not matched to a gene: 7. The CDR3, as DNA: TGTGCCAGCAGCTTAGAGGGGACTAGCTTGGGGACCCAGTACTTC. This translates into CASSLEGTSLGTQYF.

V gene TRBV29-1 combines with J gene TRBJ1-2; 7 bases are a match to TRBD1. V dropped 0 bases and J dropped 8; count of bases not matched to a gene: 9. CDR3 length equals 14 residues. Germline V gives CDR1 SQVTM, CDR2 ANQGSEA. The CDR3 DNA follows: TGCAGCGTTGAAGATTTGCGACAGGGAGTAGGCTACACCTTC. This sequence encodes CSVEDLRQGVGYTF. Full variable domain (remainder filled in from reference TRBV29-1 and TRBJ1-2): SAVISQKPSRDICQRGTSLTIQCQVDSQVTMMFWYRQQPGQSLTLIATANQGSEATYESGFVIDKFPISRPNLTFSTLTVSNMSPEDSSIYLCSVEDLRQGVGYTFGSGTRLTVV.

The chain couples TRBV3-1 to TRBJ2-4; 13 nucleotides agree with TRBD2. The junction had 9 bases not matched to a gene; V was cut back by 1 base and J by 3 bases. Looked up from germline, CDR1 is LGHDT and CDR2 is YNNKEL (reference sequence). The CDR3 spans 19 residues. The CDR3 DNA reads as TGTGCCAGCAGCCAAGCCGGACTAGCGGGAGAGGGAGTCAAAAACATTCAGTACTTC. Translated, it gives CASSQAGLAGEGVKNIQYF.

About this clonotype itself: Sequence at one end of the junction differs from germline and may be a read error. The chain carries TRBV6-2 or TRBV6-3 and TRBJ2-1; D possibly uses TRBD1 or TRBD2 (6 bases each). CDR3 length: 16 amino acids. Germline V gene sequence: CDR1 MNHEY, CDR2 SVGEGT. Here the CDR3 DNA reads TGTGCCAGTAGGGTCGGGGGCATGAGCTCCTACAGTGAGCAGTTCTTC. It is translated as CASRVGGMSSYSEQFF.

This clonotype showed up just a few times. The chain is built from TRBV6-6 and TRBJ1-1; no definite D call. V was trimmed by 2 bases and J by 6 bases, leaving 7 bases between them. This CDR3 is built from 12 residues. The germline V gene encodes CDR1 MNHNY and CDR2 SVGAGI (reference sequence). The CDR3, as DNA: TGTGCCAGCAGTTACCGGGTTGCTGAAGCTTTCTTT. Translating it yields CASSYRVAEAFF.

The V and J genes are TRBV7-8 and TRBJ2-3; D is ambiguous. The CDR3 has 21 amino acids. Germline V gene data show CDR1 as SGHVS and CDR2 as FQNEAQ. V was shortened by 0 bases and J by 0 bases, with 25 bases between the two germline ends. CDR3 region: CASSLAPTYFRLSSSTDTQYF. CDR3 bases: TGTGCCAGCAGCTTAGCGCCTACCTACTTCAGGCTCAGTTCTAGCACAGATACGCAGTATTTT.

V usage is TRBV7-9 and J usage is TRBJ2-7; weak D call: TRBD1 (6 bases). V lost 8 bases and J 3 bases, leaving 17 bases between the germline ends. Germline V gives CDR1 SEHNR, CDR2 FQNEAQ (reference sequence). The CDR3 runs 14 residues. CDR3 residues: CASGNWTAFYEQYF. CDR3 sequence (DNA): TGTGCCAGCGGCAACTGGACAGCCTTCTACGAGCAGTACTTC.

This chain uses TRBV29-1 with TRBJ2-1; maybe TRBD1 (6 bases). The end of the DNA aligns better with TRBJ2-7, so the J call may be wrong. This CDR3 is built from 15 residues. Germline values: CDR1 SQVTM, CDR2 ANQGSEA. The CDR3 bases are TGCAGCGTTGAAGGCAGAGGGGGATCCTACAATGAGCAGTACTTC. It encodes CSVEGRGGSYNEQYF.

The rearrangement joins TRBV27 to TRBJ2-1; 8 nucleotides line up with TRBD1. The DNA end is a closer match to TRBJ2-7, so the J assignment may be wrong. CDR1 is MNHEY, CDR2 SMNVEV, per germline (reference sequence). The CDR3 spans 15 residues. CDR3 sequence (DNA): TGTGCCAGCAGTCCGCAGGGGGCAGGTCCCTACGAGCAGTACTTC. Its translation is CASSPQGAGPYEQYF.

This clonotype was seen once. The chain is built from TRBV27 and TRBJ1-5, with no clear D. The CDR3 extends over 14 amino acids. Germline V gene sequence: CDR1 MNHEY, CDR2 SMNVEV (reference sequence). Deletions cut 0 bases from V and 6 bases from J, with 9 bases between. The CDR3 nucleotides read TGTGCCAGCAGTTTATCTTATTGGAGTCAGCCCCAGCATTTT. It codes for CASSLSYWSQPQHF.

Concerning this clonotype: A much larger clone sits a single nucleotide away, making a read error possible. Since the CDR3 does not end with the conserved phenylalanine or tryptophan, this likely comes from a read error. The V and J genes are TRBV10-3 and TRBJ2-3; D possibly corresponds to TRBD2 (6 bases). Germline V lookup: CDR1 ENHRY, CDR2 SYGVKD. Trimming cost V 5 bases and J 0 bases, with 12 bases left between them. This CDR3 region has 15 residues. This chain's CDR3 is CAISPIGTSTDTQYC. In DNA, the CDR3 is TGTGCCATCAGTCCCATCGGGACTAGCACAGATACGCAGTATTGT.

This clonotype was detected a few times. The chain recombines TRBV6-2 or TRBV6-3 with TRBJ1-1; TRBD1 is a possible D gene (5 bases). V lost 0 bases and J lost 4, with 9 bases in between. This CDR3 is built from 14 residues. CDR1 and CDR2 (germline): MNHEY, SVGEGT. The CDR3 DNA follows: TGTGCCAGCAGTTACTCGACCAGGGTCACTGAAGCTTTCTTT. Translating gives CASSYSTRVTEAFF.

The chain joins TRBV10-3 to TRBJ1-3; TRBD1 might be the D (5 bases). CDR1 ENHRY and CDR2 SYGVKD come from the germline V gene. V was trimmed by 11 bases and J by 2 bases, leaving 13 bases between them. This CDR3 comprises 13 residues. The CDR3 DNA is TGTGCCCATGGGGCGGGCACTGGAAACACCATATATTTT. It yields the protein CAHGAGTGNTIYF.

The chain combines TRBV9 with TRBJ2-3; 9 bases match TRBD2. From germline, CDR1 is SGDLS and CDR2 YYNGEE. This CDR3 has 15 amino acids. The V segment lost 1 base and the J segment 2 bases; nucleotides outside the gene matches: 2. The CDR3 sequence: CASSVSGGLTDTQYF. The DNA of the CDR3 is TGTGCCAGCAGCGTAAGCGGGGGGCTCACAGATACGCAGTATTTT.

This clonotype appeared once. The junction departs from germline at one end; a sequencing error may be responsible. This sequence joins TRBV5-1 and TRBJ2-2; the D is unclear. This CDR3 is built from 14 residues. Per germline, CDR1 SGHRS and CDR2 YFSETQ. In DNA form, the CDR3 reads TGCGCCGGCAGCTTGAGACGCGACACCGGGGAGCTGTTTTTT. It specifies CAGSLRRDTGELFF.

This rearrangement joins TRBV20-1 to TRBJ2-1, with D perhaps TRBD1 (5 bases). V was pared by 3 bases and J by 8 bases, with 17 bases between. This CDR3 region has 14 residues. Germline CDR1 reads DFQATT; CDR2 reads SNEGSKA (reference sequence). As DNA, the CDR3 is TGCAGTGCTAGGGGGCCTTACAAAGACGATGAGCAGTTCTTC. The encoded protein is CSARGPYKDDEQFF.

A word on this clonotype: A much more abundant neighbour one base away suggests this may be a read error. The rearrangement uses TRBV4-2 and TRBJ2-1; TRBD1 matches 8 bases. V lost 4 bases, J lost 1 base, and 6 bases stayed unmatched. Germline V gene sequence: CDR1 LGHNA, CDR2 YNFKEQ. CDR3 length: 16 residues. The CDR3 sequence is CASSPLDRDSYNEQFF. The CDR3 DNA sequence: TGTGCCAGCAGCCCCCTGGACAGGGATTCCTACAATGAGCAGTTCTTC.

This chain joins TRBV2 and TRBJ1-5; 8 bases agree with TRBD1. Germline V gene data show CDR1 as SNHLY and CDR2 as FYNNEI. The CDR3 consists of 14 residues. V shed 3 bases, J shed 6 bases, and the junction held 4 bases outside the gene matches. CDR3 loop: CASSEQGASQPQHF. The CDR3 DNA reads as TGTGCCAGCAGTGAGCAGGGGGCAAGTCAGCCCCAGCATTTT.

J is TRBJ1-5 and V is TRBV12-3 or TRBV12-4, with TRBD1 matching 7 bases. CDR3 length: 15 amino acids. Trimming removed 4 bases from V and 3 bases from J; junction bases left unmatched: 6. The CDR3 DNA is TGTGCCAGCAGTTACTTAACAGGGGACAATCAGCCCCAGCATTTT. Amino acids: CASSYLTGDNQPQHF.